Following are 23 T cell receptor beta chains from one sample sequenced in a study of beta chain features in type 1 diabetes. The study reverse transcribed the entire isolated RNA, so it sequenced expressed TCRB transcripts. The method was immunoSEQ multiplex PCR; TCRdb's version includes in-frame clones alone and lacks a portion of them. The sample gives about 410,000 clones, around 14% of which show up once; about 0.034% is in the top ten. The sequenced sample consisted of naive CD4+ T cells from blood. These receptors were collected from a man aged 30 to 45 in good health.

V and J are TRBV9 and TRBJ1-5; 9 bases fit TRBD1. This CDR3 is built from 13 residues. Germline values: CDR1 SGDLS, CDR2 YYNGEE. The V gene end was trimmed by 3 bases and the J gene end by 6 bases; junction bases not matched to a gene: 1. The CDR3 spells CASSGTGAQPQHF. CDR3 in DNA: TGTGCCAGCAGCGGGACAGGGGCTCAGCCCCAGCATTTT.

In its sample, this clone was seen a few times. The J gene is TRBJ2-3, the V gene TRBV27, with 10 bases identical to TRBD2. The CDR3 is 12 amino acids. V shed 8 bases and J 5 bases; nucleotides not matched to a gene: 1. Germline CDR1 reads MNHEY; CDR2 reads SMNVEV (reference sequence). For the CDR3, the DNA is TGTGCCAGCCGACTAGCGGGAGATACGCAGTATTTT. Encoded protein: CASRLAGDTQYF.

This chain links TRBV4-3 with TRBJ2-1, with D possibly matching TRBD2 (7 bases). The V gene lost 0 bases and the J gene lost 8 bases, with 17 bases spanning the gap. CDR3 length equals 16 residues. Germline CDR1 LGHNA, CDR2 YSLEER. The CDR3 nucleotides read TGCGCCAGCAGCCAAGAAGGGGGGGGCATTGGCGATGAGCAGTTCTTC. It encodes CASSQEGGGIGDEQFF.

This clone was found a few times. The V call is TRBV7-9, the J call TRBJ2-5; TRBD2 agrees at 9 bases. After removal of 3 bases from V and 3 bases from J, the junction contained 11 bases not matched to a gene. The CDR3 loop spans 17 amino acids. Germline lookup yields CDR1 SEHNR and CDR2 FQNEAQ (reference sequence). CDR3 nucleotides: TGTGCCAGCAGCTTTCGACTAGCGGACCTGGTCAAAGAGACCCAGTACTTC. Translating it yields CASSFRLADLVKETQYF.

The gene calls are TRBV18 and TRBJ2-1; D may be TRBD2 (6 bases). Trimming took 3 bases from V and 6 from J, leaving 15 bases between them. Germline V gives CDR1 KGHSH, CDR2 LQKENI. The CDR3 covers 15 residues. The DNA for the CDR3 is TGTGCCAGCTCACCCCGACTAGTTGAGGGCAATGAGCAGTTCTTC. Translation: CASSPRLVEGNEQFF.

The chain employs TRBV4-3 and TRBJ2-7; 9 nucleotides align to TRBD1. CDR1 and CDR2 from the germline V gene are LGHNA and YSLEER. This CDR3 contains 15 residues. The V and J ends lost 2 bases and 3 bases, in that order; junction bases with no gene match: 5. CDR3 DNA: TGCGCCAGCAGCCAACAGGGACAGGGTGGCTACGAGCAGTACTTC. Translating gives CASSQQGQGGYEQYF.

This clone was seen a few times. CDR3 in DNA: TGTGCCAGCACCGCACGGCATGAGCAGTTCTTC. Its protein is CASTARHEQFF. The chain has TRBV6-5 and TRBJ2-1; D gene uncertain. CDR3 length: 11 amino acids. Germline values: CDR1 MNHEY, CDR2 SVGAGI. Trimming stripped 7 bases from V and 8 bases from J, with 9 bases between.

V is TRBV12-5 and J is TRBJ1-5; no clear D. The V and J ends lost 9 bases and 1 base respectively, with 16 bases between them. From germline, CDR1 is LGHNT and CDR2 FRNRAP. The CDR3 consists of 15 residues. CDR3 in DNA: TGTGCTAGCGCGGCTTCGGGGTACAGCAATCAGCCCCAGCATTTT. It encodes CASAASGYSNQPQHF.

The chain joins TRBV27 to TRBJ1-1; TRBD1 aligns across 7 bases. J gave up 1 base and V 4 bases, and 3 bases lay outside the gene matches. The germline V gene has CDR1 MNHEY and CDR2 SMNVEV (reference sequence). The CDR3 is made up of 14 amino acids. This CDR3 is CASSYTGANTEAFF. The CDR3 nucleotides are TGTGCCAGCAGTTACACAGGGGCGAACACTGAAGCTTTCTTT.

This clone occurred a few times. V usage is TRBV21-1 and J usage is TRBJ1-2. TRBV21-1 is reported as a pseudogene. The CDR3 contains 15 residues. The CDR3 bases are TGTGCCAGCAGCAAAAGAGCGACAAATTCCTATGGCTACACCTTC. The encoded protein is CASSKRATNSYGYTF.

This clone was detected a few times. V usage is TRBV9 and J usage is TRBJ2-1, with 7 bases matching TRBD2. CDR3 length: 15 residues. CDR1 and CDR2 (germline): SGDLS, YYNGEE. J gave up 8 bases and V 0 bases, and 8 bases lay outside the gene matches. This chain's CDR3 is CASSVGGSVGYEQFF. The DNA for the CDR3 is TGTGCCAGCAGCGTAGGCGGGAGTGTAGGGTATGAGCAGTTCTTC.

This clone was recorded a few times. The chain is built from TRBV7-2 and TRBJ2-3; no definite D call. V was pared by 1 base and J by 1 base, with 6 bases between. This CDR3 region has 14 residues. CDR1 and CDR2 from the germline V gene are SGHTA and FQGNSA. The CDR3 reads CASSLDSGTDTQYF. In DNA, the CDR3 is TGTGCCAGCAGCTTAGATTCCGGCACAGATACGCAGTATTTT.

Ten or more counts support this clone. The chain couples TRBV10-3 to TRBJ2-1; the match to TRBD2 covers 12 bases. J gave up 7 bases and V 4 bases, and 5 bases lay outside the gene matches. Germline CDR1 reads ENHRY; CDR2 reads SYGVKD. The CDR3 is 15 residues long. CDR3 nucleotides: TGTGCCATCAGTGGGGTGACTAGCGGGAGTAATGAGCAGTTCTTC. Amino acid sequence: CAISGVTSGSNEQFF.

There are a few counts of this clone. The V and J genes are TRBV11-2 and TRBJ2-1, with 16 bases identical to TRBD2. Germline loops: CDR1 SGHAT, CDR2 FQNNGV. With 3 bases clipped from V and 8 bases from J, the junction kept 7 bases outside the gene matches. The CDR3 is 17 amino acids. CDR3 coding DNA: TGTGCCAGCAGCTTGGGACTAGCGGGAGGGCCGGTCCATGAGCAGTTCTTC. This sequence encodes CASSLGLAGGPVHEQFF.

This chain joins TRBV7-2 and TRBJ2-5; 9 nucleotides agree with TRBD1. The CDR3 is 18 amino acids. The germline CDR1 and CDR2 sequences are SGHTA and FQGNSA. V was pared by 4 bases and J by 5 bases, with 17 bases of the junction left unmatched. CDR3 residues: CASSSTPRDRVVGETQYF. The CDR3 DNA sequence: TGTGCCAGCAGCTCGACCCCCCGGGACAGGGTCGTAGGGGAGACCCAGTACTTC.

The chain has TRBV7-2 and TRBJ2-3, with 7 bases identical to TRBD2. Germline V CDR1 and CDR2: SGHTA, FQGNSA. Trimming removed 5 bases from V and 14 bases from J; junction bases left unmatched: 10. The CDR3 is 12 residues long. This CDR3 reads CASSTGDYGRYF. DNA of the CDR3: TGTGCCAGCAGCACCGGGGACTACGGGAGGTATTTT.

This chain links TRBV5-6 with TRBJ2-1, with a tentative D call TRBD1 (6 bases). Germline-derived CDR1 and CDR2 are SGHDT and YYEEEE. Trimming cost V 0 bases and J 4 bases, with 14 bases left between them. This CDR3 contains 16 residues. DNA for the CDR3: TGTGCCAGCAGCTTGGAATACGGGCAGGGGTACAATGAGCAGTTCTTC. Translated: CASSLEYGQGYNEQFF. Variable domain in full (rest from reference TRBV5-6 and TRBJ2-1): DAGVTQSPTHLIKTRGQQVTLRCSPKSGHDTVSWYQQALGQGPQFIFQYYEEEERQRGNFPDRFSGHQFPNYSSELNVNALLLGDSALYLCASSLEYGQGYNEQFFGPGTRLTVL.

This clone showed up just a few times. V is TRBV6-6 and J is TRBJ2-5; D might be TRBD1 or TRBD2, each matching 5 bases. Trimming cost V 7 bases and J 2 bases, with 11 bases left between them. The CDR3 totals 13 residues. Germline CDR1 reads MNHNY; CDR2 reads SVGAGI (reference sequence). The CDR3 region has the DNA TGTGCCAGCAATGGGGACGGACAAGAGACCCAGTACTTC. Protein sequence: CASNGDGQETQYF.

This clone was counted a few times. The sample contains more than one DNA sequence encoding this CDR3. V gene TRBV30 combines with J gene TRBJ1-1; D unresolved. Trimming stripped 0 bases from V and 1 base from J, with 6 bases between. The CDR3 extends over 13 amino acids. Germline lookup yields CDR1 GTSNPN and CDR2 SVGIG (reference sequence). CDR3 amino acids: CAWSVLGNTEAFF. CDR3 sequence (DNA): TGTGCCTGGAGTGTACTGGGGAACACTGAAGCTTTCTTT.

This clone was picked up many times. The J gene is TRBJ2-4, the V gene TRBV21-1; the table's D call, TRBD1, has no DNA check behind it. TRBV21-1 is listed as a pseudogene. The CDR3 contains 15 residues. The CDR3 DNA reads TGTGCCAGCACCTCCGCGGGACAGAACAAAAACATTCAGTACTTC. Amino acids: CASTSAGQNKNIQYF.

The rearrangement uses TRBV15 and TRBJ2-5; perhaps TRBD2 as D (6 bases). CDR3 length equals 15 residues. The germline V gene has CDR1 LNHNV and CDR2 YYDKDF (reference sequence). Deletions cut 1 base from V and 2 bases from J, with 11 bases between. The CDR3 here is CATSRGGLSQETQYF. The CDR3 bases are TGTGCCACCAGCAGAGGGGGACTTTCGCAAGAGACCCAGTACTTC.

This clone was seen more than once but under ten times. The rearrangement joins TRBV27 to TRBJ1-1; D is ambiguous. V gave up 5 bases and J gave up 6 bases, with 16 bases separating them. The CDR3 runs to 14 residues. Germline V gene sequence: CDR1 MNHEY, CDR2 SMNVEV (reference sequence). Here the CDR3 reads CASSEWVFGAEAFF. The CDR3 DNA reads TGTGCCAGCAGTGAATGGGTCTTTGGCGCTGAAGCTTTCTTT.

The chain uses TRBV27 and TRBJ2-5, with unresolved D. V lost 5 bases, J lost 1 base, and 8 bases lay in between. The CDR3 covers 13 residues. Germline assignment: CDR1 MNHEY and CDR2 SMNVEV (reference sequence). DNA for the CDR3: TGTGCCAGCAGTCCTAGGTTCCAAGAGACCCAGTACTTC. Translation: CASSPRFQETQYF.